The present TCR beta chain was sequenced within a study of blood T cells in healthy people across ages. PCR was performed a second time for about 7 to 12 cycles using a sample-barcoded 5' primer and a J-beta primer mix. Via MiXCR, TCRdb re-called the 5' RACE reads, giving one row per CDR3 protein. The table shows approximately 790,000 distinct CDR3 sequences, with 62% occurring only once. To note about this clonotype: Its antigen is unidentified.

General observations from the study: The unsorted PBMCs prevented any conclusive comparison of naive versus antigen-experienced cells.

No fewer than 7 million PBMCs went into each sample. Per individual sample, total RNA of at least 6 micrograms was extracted. The origin of this receptor is a man aged 30 to 45 in good health. What was sequenced was blood.

The CDR3 DNA follows: TGTGCCAGCAGCCCGACAGGACTTGAAGAGACCCAGTACTTC. Residues: CASSPTGLEETQYF. This rearrangement joins TRBV7-8 to TRBJ2-5; maybe TRBD1 (6 bases). This CDR3 contains 14 residues. The V gene lost 5 bases and the J gene lost 3 bases, with 13 bases spanning the gap. Germline CDR1 SGHVS, CDR2 FQNEAQ.